A single sample is the source of the 14 T cell receptor beta chains below, sequenced in a study of blood T cell repertoires in COVID-19. Assay used: immunoSEQ multiplex PCR; TCRdb lists only in-frame clones, some missing. The table includes approximately 240,000 clones, around 82% detected once. What was sequenced was peripheral blood. The receptors originated from a woman in her 30s who had recovered from COVID-19.

The chain recombines TRBV19 with TRBJ2-3; D may be TRBD1 (5 bases). V dropped 5 bases and J dropped 0 bases, with 12 bases sitting between them. This CDR3 spans 15 amino acids. CDR1 LNHDA and CDR2 SQIVND come from the germline V gene (reference sequence). CDR3 bases: TGTGCCAGTAGTTTGACAGATTCTAGCACAGATACGCAGTATTTT. Its protein product is CASSLTDSSTDTQYF.

J is TRBJ1-1 and V is TRBV18, with 8 bases aligning to TRBD1. Trimming at V came to 8 bases and at J to 8 bases, leaving 4 bases not matched to a gene. Germline CDR1 is KGHSH and CDR2 is LQKENI. This CDR3 is 11 amino acids long. The CDR3 spells CASHGQGEAFF. In DNA form, the CDR3 reads TGTGCCAGCCACGGACAGGGCGAAGCTTTCTTT.

The rearrangement uses TRBV30 and TRBJ2-3; tentatively, D is TRBD2 (5 bases). The germline V gene has CDR1 GTSNPN and CDR2 SVGIG (reference sequence). This CDR3 comprises 14 residues. CDR3 bases: TGTGCTTCTAACCAGCGGTTAGCCTCAGATACGCAGTATTTT. Amino acid sequence: CASNQRLASDTQYF.

The chain combines TRBV7-9 with TRBJ1-4; TRBD1 might be the D (5 bases). This CDR3 has 16 residues. The V gene's germline CDR1 is SEHNR and CDR2 FQNEAQ (reference sequence). V was pared by 5 bases and J by 2 bases, with 15 bases between. The CDR3 loop reads CASSQLSGATNEKLFF. CDR3 sequence (DNA): TGTGCCAGCAGCCAGCTCAGTGGGGCTACTAATGAAAAACTGTTTTTT.

The CDR3 DNA is TGTGCCAGCAGTTTTTGGGACAGGGAGGCCTCGGACGAGCAGTACTTC. It codes for CASSFWDREASDEQYF. This chain uses TRBV28 with TRBJ2-7; TRBD1 matches 9 bases. Germline trimming cut 3 bases from V and 5 bases from J; bases unmatched to any gene: 11. The CDR3 contains 16 residues. Looked up from germline, CDR1 is MDHEN and CDR2 is SYDVKM.

The CDR3 sequence is CASSATGGRVEKLFF. For the CDR3, the DNA is TGTGCCAGCAGTGCGACGGGGGGACGGGTGGAAAAACTGTTTTTT. The gene calls are TRBV6-4 and TRBJ1-4; possible D gene TRBD1, 5 bases. The ends were cut back, 4 bases at V and 8 bases at J, with 17 bases in the middle. The V gene's germline CDR1 is MRHNA and CDR2 SNTAGT. The CDR3 runs to 15 residues.

This clone was detected only once. The chain has TRBV9 and TRBJ2-1, with a possible D match to TRBD2 (5 bases). Trimming stripped 1 base from V and 3 bases from J, with 11 bases between. The germline V gene encodes CDR1 SGDLS and CDR2 YYNGEE. This CDR3 region has 15 residues. CDR3 sequence: CASSVFIGNYNEQFF. In nucleotides, the CDR3 is TGTGCCAGCAGCGTATTCATCGGGAACTACAATGAGCAGTTCTTC. The whole variable domain, filled in from reference TRBV9 and TRBJ2-1, reads DSGVTQTPKHLITATGQRVTLRCSPRSGDLSVYWYQQSLDQGLQFLIQYYNGEERAKGNILERFSAQQFPDLHSELNLSSLELGDSALYFCASSVFIGNYNEQFFGPGTRLTVL.

V gene TRBV14 combines with J gene TRBJ1-2; TRBD1 aligns across 7 bases. CDR3 length equals 13 residues. The V gene end was trimmed by 3 bases and the J gene end by 4 bases; junction bases not matched to a gene: 2. The germline V gene encodes CDR1 SGHDN and CDR2 FVKESK. Here the CDR3 reads CASSHGTAYGYTF. The CDR3 DNA reads TGTGCCAGCAGCCACGGGACAGCCTATGGCTACACCTTC.

The rearrangement joins TRBV30 to TRBJ2-1; 7 nucleotides match TRBD2. Unmatched junction bases numbered 16, after V lost 2 bases and J lost 6 bases. Per germline, CDR1 GTSNPN and CDR2 SVGIG (reference sequence). The CDR3 consists of 17 residues. CDR3 region: CAWSPRSWREKSNEQFF. In DNA form, the CDR3 reads TGTGCCTGGAGTCCCCGTTCGTGGCGGGAGAAGTCCAATGAGCAGTTCTTC.

This chain uses TRBV12-5 with TRBJ1-1; D is ambiguous. The CDR3 loop spans 17 amino acids. Germline V gives CDR1 LGHNT, CDR2 FRNRAP. V was pared by 0 bases and J by 4 bases, with 18 bases between. Here the CDR3 reads CASGLVVRRERTTEAFF. In DNA, the CDR3 is TGTGCTAGTGGTTTGGTCGTCAGGAGGGAGAGGACCACTGAAGCTTTCTTT.

The chain is built from TRBV5-1 and TRBJ1-1; perhaps TRBD1 as D (6 bases). V dropped 0 bases and J dropped 3 bases, with 9 bases sitting between them. This CDR3 is 14 amino acids long. CDR1 SGHRS and CDR2 YFSETQ come from the germline V gene. CDR3 loop: CASSLAWGHTEAFF. DNA of the CDR3: TGCGCCAGCAGCTTGGCCTGGGGGCACACTGAAGCTTTCTTT.

CDR3 nucleotide sequence: TGTGCCAGCAGCTTAGAGGGGGAGCAGTACTTC. This sequence encodes CASSLEGEQYF. The rearrangement uses TRBV13 and TRBJ2-7; a weak D match, TRBD1 (5 bases). CDR3 length: 11 residues. Germline CDR1 reads PRHDT; CDR2 reads FYEKMQ (reference sequence). Trimming cost V 1 base and J 7 bases, with 5 bases left between them.

The chain is built from TRBV7-3 and TRBJ1-1, with a tentative D call TRBD1 (6 bases). Trimming stripped 3 bases from V and 11 bases from J, with 19 bases between. The CDR3 contains 14 residues. Germline CDR1 is SGHTA and CDR2 is FQGTGA. CDR3 bases: TGTGCCAGCAGCTTGATAGTCTCACAGGGTGCGGCTTTCTTT. Residues: CASSLIVSQGAAFF. Using reference TRBV7-3 and TRBJ1-1 for the parts outside the CDR3, the full variable domain is GAGVSQTPSNKVTEKGKYVELRCDPISGHTALYWYRQSLGQGPEFLIYFQGTGAADDSGLPNDRFFAVRPEGSVSTLKIQRTERGDSAVYLCASSLIVSQGAAFFGQGTRLTVV.

This chain joins TRBV28 and TRBJ1-2; 7 bases map to TRBD1. Germline trimming cut 5 bases from V and 4 bases from J; bases unmatched to any gene: 13. The CDR3 covers 16 residues. CDR1 MDHEN and CDR2 SYDVKM come from the germline V gene. The CDR3 coding sequence is TGTGCCAGCAGTCCCCAGGGGACAGCCCTACCCTATGGCTACACCTTC. It encodes CASSPQGTALPYGYTF.